The clone carrying this T cell receptor (beta chain) was seen ten or more times. No antigen is known for it. The CDR3 runs to 14 residues. The V gene end was trimmed by 1 base and the J gene end by 4 bases; junction bases not matched to a gene: 2. This entry comes from a study of T cells in Graves' hyperthyroidism and ophthalmopathy. Amplified regions were TCR beta CDR3 sequences from RNA transcripts. The TCR CDR3 was amplified in a first-round RT-PCR using the HTBI primer set. Each CDR3 protein gets one entry after TCRdb re-called the multiplex PCR reads with MiXCR. The sample has some 300,000 distinct CDR3 sequences; around 17% are singletons. Broader study findings: Appearing also in blood were most of the thyroid clonotypes expanded above 0.001. The model made its ophthalmopathy prediction, and onset followed a median roughly six months later.

Lactation, pregnancy, other autoimmune disease or uncontrolled infection led to exclusion of patients. Clinicians diagnosed patients from clinical symptoms, serum thyroxine and TRAb, thyroid ultrasound and orbital computed tomography. The rearrangement joins TRBV12-3 or TRBV12-4 to TRBJ1-2; 8 bases match TRBD1. This receptor was taken from a man aged 25-45 years with Graves' hyperthyroidism. The sequenced material came from blood. CDR3 coding DNA: TGTGCCAGCAGTTTAGTCGGGACAGGCTATGGCTACACCTTC. It is translated as CASSLVGTGYGYTF.